Presented here are 24 T cell receptor beta chains from one specimen sequenced in a study of blood T cell repertoires in COVID-19. TCRdb keeps only in-frame clones here, not all; method: immunoSEQ multiplex PCR. The table shows over 200,000 clones, with roughly 87% occurring only once. Sequenced: peripheral blood. These TCRs come from a woman aged 25 to 39 with acute or convalescent COVID-19.

The V gene is TRBV7-6, the J gene TRBJ1-1; D is possibly TRBD1 (6 bases). Trimming pared 1 base from V and 0 bases from J, leaving 15 bases between. This CDR3 has 17 amino acids. Germline loops: CDR1 SGHVS, CDR2 FNYEAQ. CDR3 coding DNA: TGTGCCAGCAGCTTAGGGACCCTTGGACAGCTGAACACTGAAGCTTTCTTT. Its translation is CASSLGTLGQLNTEAFF.

This sequence joins TRBV6-5 and TRBJ1-2; TRBD1 aligns across 9 bases. Losses at the gene ends were 5 bases for V and 8 bases for J; bases not matched to a gene: 9. CDR1 and CDR2 (germline): MNHEY, SVGAGI. This CDR3 has 14 residues. The CDR3 is CASSIRDRVEGYTF. The DNA for the CDR3 is TGTGCCAGCAGTATACGGGACAGGGTGGAAGGCTACACCTTC.

The rearrangement uses TRBV6-5 and TRBJ1-1, with D possibly being TRBD1 (5 bases). Trimming cost V 6 bases and J 0 bases, with 8 bases left between them. The CDR3 has 13 residues. Germline V gene data show CDR1 as MNHEY and CDR2 as SVGAGI. This CDR3 reads CASSDRMNTEAFF. As DNA, the CDR3 is TGTGCCAGCAGCGACAGAATGAACACTGAAGCTTTCTTT.

This clone appeared once. The rearrangement joins TRBV19 to TRBJ1-1; maybe TRBD1 (6 bases). Germline V CDR1 and CDR2: LNHDA, SQIVND (reference sequence). The CDR3 length is 11 residues. The ends were cut back, 9 bases at V and 7 bases at J, with 12 bases in the middle. CDR3 amino acids: CASEGVLEAFF. The CDR3 bases are TGTGCCAGCGAGGGGGTTCTTGAAGCTTTCTTT. Combining the CDR3 with reference TRBV19 and TRBJ1-1 gives the whole variable domain DGGITQSPKYLFRKEGQNVTLSCEQNLNHDAMYWYRQDPGQGLRLIYYSQIVNDFQKGDIAEGYSVSREKKESFPLTVTSAQKNPTAFYLCASEGVLEAFFGQGTRLTVV.

The chain employs TRBV15 and TRBJ1-1; 11 bases agree with TRBD1. With 2 bases clipped from V and 4 bases from J, the junction kept 6 bases outside the gene matches. Germline V CDR1 and CDR2: LNHNV, YYDKDF (reference sequence). This CDR3 region has 16 residues. The CDR3 sequence is CATSRTRTGGGTEAFF. The CDR3 DNA follows: TGTGCCACCAGCAGAACTAGGACAGGGGGCGGCACTGAAGCTTTCTTT. The variable domain in full, completed from reference TRBV15 and TRBJ1-1, reads DAMVIQNPRYQVTQFGKPVTLSCSQTLNHNVMYWYQQKSSQAPKLLFHYYDKDFNNEADTPDNFQSRRPNTSFCFLDIRSPGLGDTAMYLCATSRTRTGGGTEAFFGQGTRLTVV.

The chain links TRBV19 to TRBJ1-3; D may be TRBD1 (6 bases). The germline V gene encodes CDR1 LNHDA and CDR2 SQIVND (reference sequence). The CDR3 contains 15 residues. The V end was cut by 6 bases, the J end by 2 bases, with 14 bases between. CDR3 DNA: TGTGCCAGTAGCCCCTACAACAGGGCTGGAAACACCATATATTTT. This encodes CASSPYNRAGNTIYF.

This clone was recorded a few times. The chain is built from TRBV4-3 and TRBJ2-7; D may be TRBD2 (5 bases). The germline gives CDR1 LGHNA, CDR2 YSLEER. With 0 bases removed from V and 3 bases from J, the gap between germline ends came to 12 bases. The CDR3 extends over 15 amino acids. The CDR3 protein is CASSQDRIAFYEQYF. The CDR3 DNA sequence: TGCGCCAGCAGCCAAGATAGGATAGCGTTCTACGAGCAGTACTTC.

This clone showed up many times. The J gene is TRBJ2-5, the V gene TRBV25-1, with 7 bases that match TRBD1. This CDR3 comprises 12 residues. CDR1 is MGHDK and CDR2 is SYGVNS in the germline V gene. Losses at the gene ends were 6 bases for V and 3 bases for J; bases not matched to a gene: 1. Here the CDR3 DNA reads TGTGCCAGCAGGGGACAGAAAGAGACCCAGTACTTC. Translating it yields CASRGQKETQYF.

The chain employs TRBV5-1 and TRBJ2-2, with a possible D match to TRBD1 (5 bases). Looked up from germline, CDR1 is SGHRS and CDR2 is YFSETQ. The CDR3 has 14 residues. Trimming left V 4 bases short and J 4 bases short, with 11 bases between. Here the CDR3 reads CASSTGRGTGELFF. CDR3 in DNA: TGCGCCAGCAGCACCGGAAGGGGCACCGGGGAGCTGTTTTTT.

V is TRBV2 and J is TRBJ1-5, with a tentative D call TRBD1 (5 bases). There are 13 residues in the CDR3. Trimming left V 7 bases short and J 3 bases short, with 10 bases between. Per the germline V gene, CDR1 is SNHLY and CDR2 is FYNNEI. The CDR3 DNA reads as TGTGCCAGCACGGGGACTATCAATCAGCCCCAGCATTTT. Translation: CASTGTINQPQHF.

V and J are TRBV6-5 and TRBJ2-7; 8 nucleotides line up with TRBD1. This CDR3 has 13 residues. From germline, CDR1 is MNHEY and CDR2 SVGAGI. The V segment lost 6 bases and the J segment 6 bases; nucleotides outside the gene matches: 7. The CDR3 protein is CASSPTGGGEQYF. The CDR3 DNA sequence: TGTGCCAGCAGCCCAACAGGGGGAGGCGAGCAGTACTTC.

The genes are TRBV5-1 and TRBJ2-1; 10 nucleotides line up with TRBD2. The CDR3 is 17 amino acids. Germline-derived CDR1 and CDR2 are SGHRS and YFSETQ. The junction had 12 bases not matched to a gene; V was cut back by 5 bases and J by 4 bases. The CDR3 region is CASRRLASGSHYNEQFF. The CDR3 nucleotides read TGCGCCAGCAGGAGGTTGGCTAGCGGGAGCCATTACAATGAGCAGTTCTTC.

Note on this clone: Other nucleotide sequences in the sample specify the same CDR3. The rearrangement joins TRBV11-2 to TRBJ2-7, with no clear D. The germline gives CDR1 SGHAT, CDR2 FQNNGV. The CDR3 extends over 13 amino acids. Between the trimmed V and J ends, which lost 4 bases and 4 bases, there was a span of 11 bases. CDR3 sequence (DNA): TGTGCCAGCAGCTCGTCTCCCCTATACGAGCAGTACTTC. Translation gives CASSSSPLYEQYF.

The V gene is TRBV10-3, the J gene TRBJ1-1, with D unresolved. The CDR3 sequence is 14 residues long. The ends were cut back, 6 bases at V and 1 base at J, with 12 bases in the middle. Germline V gene lookup returns CDR1 ENHRY and CDR2 SYGVKD. CDR3 region: CAISEREKNTEAFF. In DNA, the CDR3 is TGTGCCATCAGCGAGCGGGAGAAGAACACTGAAGCTTTCTTT.

The V gene is TRBV30, the J gene TRBJ1-5; the match to TRBD1 covers 7 bases. The V segment lost 0 bases and the J segment 6 bases; nucleotides outside the gene matches: 14. The length of the CDR3 is 17 residues. From germline, CDR1 is GTSNPN and CDR2 SVGIG (reference sequence). CDR3: CAWSVRRTDRNAQPQHF. The CDR3 coding sequence is TGTGCCTGGAGTGTAAGACGGACGGACAGGAATGCTCAGCCCCAGCATTTT.

This CDR3 reads CASSRGTSGLTDTQYF. The CDR3 DNA reads TGTGCCAGCAGCCGCGGGACTAGCGGACTCACAGATACGCAGTATTTT. The rearrangement uses TRBV5-4 and TRBJ2-3; 11 bases are shared with TRBD2. V trimming: 4 bases; J trimming: 2 bases; junction bases outside the gene matches: 6. The CDR3 has 16 amino acids. In germline, CDR1 is SGHNT, CDR2 YYREEE (reference sequence).

V is TRBV24-1 and J is TRBJ1-4, with a weak D call TRBD1 (5 bases). In germline, CDR1 is KGHDR, CDR2 SFDVKD. This CDR3 is 18 amino acids long. The V end lost 3 bases, the J end lost 7 bases, and 23 bases lay between the germline ends. CDR3 coding DNA: TGTGCCACCAGTGATCTACGGGGGACCTGGGTTCGGGGTGAAAAACTGTTTTTT. This translates into CATSDLRGTWVRGEKLFF.

This chain links TRBV27 with TRBJ2-1; 8 bases map to TRBD2. The CDR3 contains 15 residues. After removal of 1 base from V and 4 bases from J, the junction contained 3 bases not matched to a gene. Germline CDR1 MNHEY, CDR2 SMNVEV (reference sequence). The CDR3 spells CASSLLAGGYNEQFF. The CDR3 nucleotides are TGTGCCAGCAGTTTATTGGCGGGAGGATACAATGAGCAGTTCTTC.

The V and J genes are TRBV5-1 and TRBJ1-4; the match to TRBD1 covers 9 bases. This CDR3 region has 18 residues. The trim removed 4 bases at V and 4 bases at J, leaving 14 bases unmatched. Germline CDR1 SGHRS, CDR2 YFSETQ. CDR3 residues: CASSTPGTGFGGNEKLFF. CDR3 nucleotide sequence: TGCGCCAGCAGCACCCCCGGGACAGGGTTCGGTGGTAATGAAAAACTGTTTTTT.

This chain links TRBV4-1 with TRBJ2-7, with 8 bases aligning to TRBD2. Per the germline V gene, CDR1 is MGHRA and CDR2 is YSYEKL. The CDR3 is 16 amino acids. V trimming: 3 bases; J trimming: 2 bases; junction bases outside the gene matches: 9. CDR3 sequence: CASSHVGPAGAYEQYF. DNA for the CDR3: TGCGCCAGCAGCCATGTGGGACCAGCGGGAGCCTACGAGCAGTACTTC.

The V and J genes are TRBV14 and TRBJ1-6; D might be TRBD1 (6 bases). This CDR3 contains 17 residues. Deletions cut 3 bases from V and 8 bases from J, with 20 bases between. Germline lookup yields CDR1 SGHDN and CDR2 FVKESK. In DNA, the CDR3 is TGTGCCAGCAGCCAGGCTGTACAGGGTCTTTTGCATTCACCCCTCCACTTT. Protein sequence: CASSQAVQGLLHSPLHF.

This chain connects TRBV23-1 to TRBJ2-7, with TRBD1 identical over 9 bases. TRBV23-1 counts as an open reading frame of uncertain function. The CDR3 contains 19 residues. Germline trimming cut 0 bases from V and 3 bases from J; bases unmatched to any gene: 15. As DNA, the CDR3 is TGCGCCAGCAGTCAATCTGGGACAGGGATTTTTCGTTCCTACTACGAGCAGTACTTC. It is translated as CASSQSGTGIFRSYYEQYF.

This chain uses TRBV11-2 with TRBJ2-5; no definite D call. The CDR3 has 15 amino acids. V lost 1 base and J 0 bases, leaving 9 bases between the germline ends. From germline, CDR1 is SGHAT and CDR2 FQNNGV. This CDR3 is CASSLVMTYQETQYF. The CDR3 coding sequence is TGTGCCAGCAGCTTAGTCATGACATACCAAGAGACCCAGTACTTC.

The chain is built from TRBV30 and TRBJ2-5, with D tentatively TRBD1 (5 bases). CDR3 length: 12 amino acids. V shed 2 bases and J shed 4 bases, with 8 bases lying between them. Germline V gene lookup returns CDR1 GTSNPN and CDR2 SVGIG (reference sequence). This CDR3 is CAWSRGGETQYF. The CDR3 nucleotides read TGTGCCTGGAGTAGGGGCGGAGAGACCCAGTACTTC.